The 32 T cell receptor beta chains presented below share a single source sample, sequenced in a study of prognosis after radiotherapy for stage I lung cancer. Genomic DNA was the source, and TCR beta CDR3 was amplified from it by two-round multiplex PCR. Primers were specific to each TRBV and TRBJ gene in first-round PCR. TCRdb re-analysed the multiplex PCR reads in MiXCR, keeping a single row per CDR3 protein. The table lists 8,500 to 13,000 distinct CDR3 sequences, 45% to 65% of them singletons. Specimen: PBMCs, collected before or after stereotactic body radiation therapy (not recorded which). These receptors came from a donor aged 50 or older with non-small cell lung cancer.

Regarding this clonotype: At one end the junction does not follow the germline gene, possibly because of a read error. The rearrangement joins TRBV2 to TRBJ2-5; D may be TRBD2 (6 bases). The length of the CDR3 is 13 residues. The germline CDR1 and CDR2 sequences are SNHLY and FYNNEI. CDR3 nucleotide sequence: TGTGCCAGAGAACTCGGGGCCGCGGGGACCAAGTACTTC. Translation gives CARELGAAGTKYF.

This sequence joins TRBV5-1 and TRBJ2-1; D might be TRBD2 (5 bases). CDR1 and CDR2 from the germline V gene are SGHRS and YFSETQ. Trimming pared 4 bases from V and 6 bases from J, leaving 20 bases between. The CDR3 runs 16 residues. The CDR3 spells CASSGSRAVSRNEQFF. CDR3 bases: TGCGCCAGCAGCGGGAGTCGGGCAGTCTCTCGCAATGAGCAGTTCTTC.

The chain uses TRBV6-1 and TRBJ2-7, with TRBD1 identical over 11 bases. CDR3 length equals 14 residues. Germline CDR1 MNHNS, CDR2 SASEGT. The J segment lost 6 bases and the V segment lost 11 bases, leaving 12 bases of the junction unmatched. The CDR3: CAGKQTGTGGEQYF. CDR3 DNA sequence: TGTGCCGGCAAGCAGACCGGGACAGGGGGCGAGCAGTACTTC.

The V call is TRBV15, the J call TRBJ1-4; 8 positions match TRBD1. V lost 4 bases, J lost 10 bases, and 2 bases stayed unmatched. The CDR3 totals 12 residues. Germline assignment: CDR1 LNHNV and CDR2 YYDKDF (reference sequence). The CDR3 DNA is TGTGCCACCAGCAAGGACAGGGTAAAACTGTTTTTT. The encoded protein is CATSKDRVKLFF.

To note about this clonotype: At one boundary the junction diverges from the germline segment, which might be a read error. This chain joins TRBV7-2 and TRBJ2-1; D not resolved. Per the germline V gene, CDR1 is SGHTA and CDR2 is FQGNSA. The CDR3 length is 14 residues. The CDR3 sequence: CASSLDGTYNEQLF. CDR3 nucleotide sequence: TGTGCAAGCAGCTTAGACGGAACATACAATGAGCAGTTATTC.

Sample share makes this clonotype medium-sized. V gene TRBV12-3 or TRBV12-4 combines with J gene TRBJ2-2; TRBD2 matches at 11 bases. V was clipped by 2 bases and J by 4 bases; unmatched bases: 15. This CDR3 region has 20 residues. The CDR3 nucleotides read TGTGCCAGCAGTTTATTGCGTGGGACTAGCGGCCTCAAGGGCACCGGGGAGCTGTTTTTT. Translating gives CASSLLRGTSGLKGTGELFF.

J is TRBJ1-1 and V is TRBV5-4; 7 nucleotides match TRBD1. V lost 6 bases and J lost 1; bases outside the gene matches: 6. The CDR3 covers 14 residues. Looked up from germline, CDR1 is SGHNT and CDR2 is YYREEE (reference sequence). As DNA, the CDR3 is TGTGCCAGCATCCGGGACAGTGAGAACACTGAAGCTTTCTTT. Protein sequence: CASIRDSENTEAFF.

This clonotype was seen many times. This CDR3 reads CAISDGVVDEQFF. In nucleotides, the CDR3 is TGTGCCATCAGTGATGGGGTGGTGGATGAGCAGTTCTTC. J is TRBJ2-1 and V is TRBV10-3; the D is unclear. V gave up 3 bases and J gave up 8 bases, with 11 bases separating them. The CDR3 covers 13 residues. Germline V gene data show CDR1 as ENHRY and CDR2 as SYGVKD.

CDR3 bases: TGTGCCAGCACCGCAGTGGGCGCCTATGGCTACACCTTC. This translates into CASTAVGAYGYTF. The chain employs TRBV6-2 or TRBV6-3 and TRBJ1-2; D unclear. V was pared by 7 bases and J by 4 bases, with 13 bases between. Germline V lookup: CDR1 MNHEY, CDR2 SVGEGT. The CDR3 extends over 13 amino acids.

This clonotype is medium-sized in the sample. The rearrangement joins TRBV3-1 to TRBJ2-2; possible D gene TRBD1, 7 bases. Germline V gives CDR1 LGHDT, CDR2 YNNKEL (reference sequence). The CDR3 loop spans 16 amino acids. Trimming removed 4 bases at V and 9 bases at J, with 21 bases between. The CDR3 reads CASSRSGGGGNWELFF. In DNA, the CDR3 is TGTGCCAGCAGCCGCTCAGGGGGAGGCGGGAACTGGGAGCTGTTTTTT.

DNA for the CDR3: TGTGCCAGCACACTATCCGGGACAGGGCTTTCACCCCTCCACTTT. The encoded protein is CASTLSGTGLSPLHF. This chain links TRBV7-9 with TRBJ1-6; 9 bases map to TRBD1. V was clipped by 7 bases and J by 9 bases; unmatched bases: 10. The CDR3 extends over 15 amino acids. The germline V gene has CDR1 SEHNR and CDR2 FQNEAQ (reference sequence).

This clonotype rates as medium-sized. V usage is TRBV20-1 and J usage is TRBJ1-2; D gene uncertain. Germline loops: CDR1 DFQATT, CDR2 SNEGSKA (reference sequence). The CDR3 is 11 residues long. With 4 bases removed from V and 7 bases from J, the gap between germline ends came to 10 bases. The CDR3 protein is CSATTGVGYTF. Here the CDR3 DNA reads TGCAGTGCTACGACGGGAGTTGGCTACACCTTC.

This chain connects TRBV19 to TRBJ2-7; D gene uncertain. The CDR3 has 16 residues. In germline, CDR1 is LNHDA, CDR2 SQIVND (reference sequence). Trimming pared 6 bases from V and 0 bases from J, leaving 18 bases between. CDR3 region: CASSPRAGLNSYEQYF. The CDR3 DNA reads as TGTGCCAGTAGCCCTCGCGCAGGCCTAAACTCCTACGAGCAGTACTTC.

This sequence joins TRBV28 and TRBJ2-1; no definite D call. V was clipped by 10 bases and J by 6 bases, with 10 bases between them. Germline values: CDR1 MDHEN, CDR2 SYDVKM. The CDR3 consists of 11 residues. The CDR3, as DNA: TGTGCCACCGACGGTCCCAATGAGCAGTTCTTC. Protein: CATDGPNEQFF.

This clonotype was counted only a few times. This rearrangement joins TRBV11-2 to TRBJ2-7; D gene ambiguous. The CDR3 contains 12 residues. The germline V and J ends were trimmed by 5 bases and 4 bases, with 9 bases remaining between them. Germline CDR1 reads SGHAT; CDR2 reads FQNNGV. The CDR3 loop reads CASSPFTYEQYF. CDR3 nucleotides: TGTGCCAGCAGCCCATTTACTTACGAGCAGTACTTC.

As regards this clonotype: Only one base separates this from a far larger clonotype, so it likely reflects a read error. The rearrangement joins TRBV6-4 to TRBJ1-2; D is unresolved. Deletions cut 6 bases from V and 6 bases from J, with 14 bases between. Germline CDR1 and CDR2: MRHNA and SNTAGT. This CDR3 is 13 amino acids long. The CDR3 DNA reads TGTGCCAGCAGCTCAACATGGGTTCATGGCTACACCTTC. This codes for CASSSTWVHGYTF.

On this clonotype itself: A far larger clone is just one base off, so this is likely a read error. The V gene is TRBV6-4, the J gene TRBJ1-6; TRBD1 might be the D (5 bases). The V end lost 7 bases, the J end lost 12 bases, and 28 bases lay between the germline ends. This CDR3 comprises 17 residues. CDR1 and CDR2 (germline): MRHNA, SNTAGT. The CDR3 DNA follows: TGTGCCAGCATTGATAGGGGACGGGCACCCACGGGAGTACCCCTCCACTTT. Its protein product is CASIDRGRAPTGVPLHF.

The genes are TRBV6-2 or TRBV6-3 and TRBJ1-6; 8 bases are shared with TRBD1. From germline, CDR1 is MNHEY and CDR2 SVGEGT. V shed 4 bases, J shed 7 bases, and the junction held 9 bases outside the gene matches. The CDR3 extends over 16 amino acids. The CDR3, as DNA: TGTGCCAGCAGTTCACAGCAGGGGGCTGGAAATTCACCCCTCCACTTT. This gives the protein CASSSQQGAGNSPLHF.

This chain joins TRBV20-1 and TRBJ2-1; tentatively, D is TRBD2 (6 bases). The CDR3 has 14 amino acids. Germline-derived CDR1 and CDR2 are DFQATT and SNEGSKA (reference sequence). V lost 5 bases and J 4 bases, leaving 15 bases between the germline ends. The CDR3 is CSALGTSKYNEQFF. CDR3 sequence (DNA): TGCAGTGCTTTGGGTACTAGCAAATACAATGAGCAGTTCTTC.

The chain carries TRBV5-1 and TRBJ2-1, with D perhaps being TRBD1 or TRBD2 (6 bases each). Trimming removed 0 bases from V and 0 bases from J, with 16 bases in between. Looked up from germline, CDR1 is SGHRS and CDR2 is YFSETQ. The CDR3 consists of 18 residues. As DNA, the CDR3 is TGCGCCAGCAGCTTGGTTGTTTCGGGGGCGAGCTCCTACAATGAGCAGTTCTTC. Translated: CASSLVVSGASSYNEQFF.

Comment on this clonotype: The germline gene is not matched at one end of the junction; a read error may be the cause. The rearrangement uses TRBV28 and TRBJ1-5; D unresolved. This CDR3 has 11 residues. CDR1 is MDHEN and CDR2 is SYDVKM in the germline V gene. The CDR3 DNA is TGTGCCAGAAGAAACAATCAGCACCAGCATTTT. This sequence encodes CARRNNQHQHF.

In its sample, this clonotype was seen once. This chain joins TRBV9 and TRBJ2-2, with unresolved D. This CDR3 comprises 13 residues. V lost 3 bases to trimming and J lost 7 bases, with 10 bases between them. Germline assignment: CDR1 SGDLS and CDR2 YYNGEE. CDR3 amino acids: CASSATPIGELFF. The CDR3 nucleotides are TGTGCCAGCAGCGCAACCCCTATCGGGGAGCTGTTTTTT.

This clonotype is medium-sized (0.01 to 0.1%) by share. V and J are TRBV27 and TRBJ2-3, with 8 bases that match TRBD1. With 1 base clipped from V and 2 bases from J, the junction kept 5 bases outside the gene matches. Germline V gene sequence: CDR1 MNHEY, CDR2 SMNVEV (reference sequence). The CDR3 extends over 16 amino acids. The CDR3 nucleotides are TGTGCCAGCAGTTTATGGGGGACAGGCTTCACAGATACGCAGTATTTT. Its translation is CASSLWGTGFTDTQYF.

The V gene is TRBV6-1, the J gene TRBJ2-2; D tentatively reads TRBD1 or TRBD2 (5 bases each). Germline assignment: CDR1 MNHNS and CDR2 SASEGT. The CDR3 spans 14 residues. Trimming pared 6 bases from V and 4 bases from J, leaving 12 bases between. The DNA for the CDR3 is TGTGCCAGCAGACGGGACGTCCTCACCGGGGAGCTGTTTTTT. Translation gives CASRRDVLTGELFF.

The table lists this clonotype with many counts. The V call is TRBV7-2, the J call TRBJ2-5, with TRBD2 matching over 12 bases. The CDR3 loop spans 14 amino acids. V dropped 5 bases and J dropped 5; count of bases not matched to a gene: 3. From germline, CDR1 is SGHTA and CDR2 FQGNSA. CDR3 region: CASSRGLAGETQYF. The DNA for the CDR3 is TGTGCCAGCAGCCGAGGACTAGCGGGGGAGACCCAGTACTTC.

Concerning this clonotype itself: Only one base separates this from a far larger clonotype, so it likely reflects a read error. The V call is TRBV6-5, the J call TRBJ1-4; D may be TRBD1 (6 bases). Trimming shortened V by 0 bases and J by 11 bases, and 10 bases separated the two germline ends. This CDR3 comprises 13 residues. Germline CDR1 MNHEY, CDR2 SVGAGI. The CDR3 DNA follows: TGTGCCAGCAGTTACTCAGGGGGAAGGAAACTGTTTTTT. Translation gives CASSYSGGRKLFF.

By share, this clonotype ranks as medium-sized. The gene calls are TRBV25-1 and TRBJ1-2; the D is unclear. Deletions cut 3 bases from V and 4 bases from J, with 6 bases between. The CDR3 spans 12 residues. Germline V gives CDR1 MGHDK, CDR2 SYGVNS. The DNA of the CDR3 is TGTGCCAGCAGTGAGGTCTTCTATGGCTACACCTTC. Translated: CASSEVFYGYTF.

The chain recombines TRBV20-1 with TRBJ2-5, with D perhaps matching TRBD2 (6 bases). This CDR3 spans 16 amino acids. Per the germline V gene, CDR1 is DFQATT and CDR2 is SNEGSKA (reference sequence). V was shortened by 4 bases and J by 4 bases, with 22 bases between the two germline ends. In DNA form, the CDR3 reads TGCAGTGCTACCGAGTGGGGTCACTTGGGGGGAGAGACCCAGTACTTC. Its translation is CSATEWGHLGGETQYF.

This clonotype was seen repeatedly, ten times or more. The rearrangement uses TRBV19 and TRBJ2-1, with 11 bases matching TRBD2. CDR1 is LNHDA, CDR2 SQIVND, per germline (reference sequence). The CDR3 consists of 17 residues. The trim removed 6 bases at V and 3 bases at J, leaving 10 bases unmatched. The CDR3: CASSPIAGGRGYNEQFF. As DNA, the CDR3 is TGTGCCAGTAGCCCTATAGCGGGAGGGAGGGGCTACAATGAGCAGTTCTTC.

The genes are TRBV6-1 and TRBJ2-3, with TRBD2 matching 9 bases. Looked up from germline, CDR1 is MNHNS and CDR2 is SASEGT. J gave up 4 bases and V 6 bases, and 23 bases lay outside the gene matches. The CDR3 sequence is 20 residues long. In DNA form, the CDR3 reads TGTGCCAGCAGCGACGGGCTTCTAGCGGGGAGCCCGTGGGTGTCAGATACGCAGTATTTT. Residues: CASSDGLLAGSPWVSDTQYF.

The chain employs TRBV6-2 or TRBV6-3 and TRBJ1-5, with a weak D call TRBD1 (5 bases). V was clipped by 6 bases and J by 1 base, with 16 bases between them. There are 16 residues in the CDR3. In germline, CDR1 is MNHEY, CDR2 SVGEGT. CDR3 nucleotides: TGTGCCAGCAGCACCCCGACGGGGGTCAGCAATCAGCCCCAGCATTTT. Translated: CASSTPTGVSNQPQHF.

The V gene is TRBV27, the J gene TRBJ2-3; no clear D. Trimming removed 0 bases from V and 6 bases from J, with 16 bases in between. The CDR3 consists of 16 residues. The germline V gene has CDR1 MNHEY and CDR2 SMNVEV (reference sequence). CDR3 in DNA: TGTGCCAGCAGTTTATCCCCAGTTTGGGTTAGGGATACGCAGTATTTT. Its protein is CASSLSPVWVRDTQYF.